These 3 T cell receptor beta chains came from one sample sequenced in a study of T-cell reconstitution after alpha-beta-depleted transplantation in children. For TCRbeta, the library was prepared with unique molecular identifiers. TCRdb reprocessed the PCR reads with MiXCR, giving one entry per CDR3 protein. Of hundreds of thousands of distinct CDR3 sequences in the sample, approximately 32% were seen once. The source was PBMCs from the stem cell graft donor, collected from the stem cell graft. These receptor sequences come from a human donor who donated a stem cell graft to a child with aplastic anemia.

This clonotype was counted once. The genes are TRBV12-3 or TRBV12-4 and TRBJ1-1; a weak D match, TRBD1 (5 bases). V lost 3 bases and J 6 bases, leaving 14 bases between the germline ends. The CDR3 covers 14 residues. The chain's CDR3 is CASSLAGTNPEAFF. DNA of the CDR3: TGTGCCAGCAGTTTGGCAGGGACTAACCCTGAAGCTTTCTTT.

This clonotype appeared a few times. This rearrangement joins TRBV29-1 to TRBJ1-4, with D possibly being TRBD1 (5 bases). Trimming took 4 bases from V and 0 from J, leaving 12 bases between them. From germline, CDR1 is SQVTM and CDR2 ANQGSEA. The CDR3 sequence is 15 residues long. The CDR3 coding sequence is TGCAGCGTTGGAGAAAGGGGCGCAACTAATGAAAAACTGTTTTTT. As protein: CSVGERGATNEKLFF. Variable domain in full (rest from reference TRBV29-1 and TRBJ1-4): SAVISQKPSRDICQRGTSLTIQCQVDSQVTMMFWYRQQPGQSLTLIATANQGSEATYESGFVIDKFPISRPNLTFSTLTVSNMSPEDSSIYLCSVGERGATNEKLFFGSGTQLSVL.

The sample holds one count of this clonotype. In DNA form, the CDR3 reads TGTGCCAGCAGTGAAGCAGGGTGGGCCGGCTCCTACAATGAGCAGTTCTTC. Protein: CASSEAGWAGSYNEQFF. The chain links TRBV2 to TRBJ2-1; D is unclear. CDR3 length equals 17 residues. The germline V gene encodes CDR1 SNHLY and CDR2 FYNNEI. Trimming removed 0 bases at V and 0 bases at J, with 12 bases between. The entire variable domain, with the rest obtained from reference TRBV2 and TRBJ2-1, is as follows: EPEVTQTPSHQVTQMGQEVILRCVPISNHLYFYWYRQILGQKVEFLVSFYNNEISEKSEIFDDQFSVERPDGSNFTLKIRSTKLEDSAMYFCASSEAGWAGSYNEQFFGPGTRLTVL.